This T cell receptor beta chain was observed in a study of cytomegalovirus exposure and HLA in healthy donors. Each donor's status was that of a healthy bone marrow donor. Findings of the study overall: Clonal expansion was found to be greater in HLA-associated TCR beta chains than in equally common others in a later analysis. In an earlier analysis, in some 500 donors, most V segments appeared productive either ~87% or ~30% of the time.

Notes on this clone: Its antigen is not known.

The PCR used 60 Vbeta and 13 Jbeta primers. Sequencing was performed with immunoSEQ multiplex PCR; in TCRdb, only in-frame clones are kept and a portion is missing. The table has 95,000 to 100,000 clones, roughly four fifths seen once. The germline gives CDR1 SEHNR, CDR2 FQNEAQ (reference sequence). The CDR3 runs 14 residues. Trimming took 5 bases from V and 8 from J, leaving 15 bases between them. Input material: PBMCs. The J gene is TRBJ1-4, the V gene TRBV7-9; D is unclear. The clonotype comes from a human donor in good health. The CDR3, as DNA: TGTGCCAGCAGCCCCCATTACAACAGCGAAAAACTGTTTTTT. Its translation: CASSPHYNSEKLFF. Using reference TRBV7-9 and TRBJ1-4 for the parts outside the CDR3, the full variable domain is DTGVSQNPRHKITKRGQNVTFRCDPISEHNRLYWYRQTLGQGPEFLTYFQNEAQLEKSRLLSDRFSAERPKGSFSTLEIQRTEQGDSAMYLCASSPHYNSEKLFFGSGTQLSVL.